This entry lists 6 T cell receptor beta chains sequenced from one sample in a study of graft-versus-host responses after intestinal transplantation. Assay: immunoSEQ multiplex PCR; the TCRdb copy retains only in-frame clones and omits some. This sample has more than 75,000 clones, with approximately 89% found just once. No antigen has been assigned to these receptors. The specimen was unstimulated CD4+ T cells sorted from spleen or lymph node cells, collected before transplant. The receptors shown here come from a human donor who was the organ donor for an intestinal transplant.

The chain carries TRBV7-3 and TRBJ2-3; 10 bases align to TRBD2. V was clipped by 1 base and J by 6 bases; unmatched bases: 7. The CDR3 has 16 residues. In germline, CDR1 is SGHTA, CDR2 FQGTGA. The CDR3: CASSLSSGRAGDTQYF. The CDR3 nucleotides read TGTGCCAGCAGCTTAAGCAGCGGGAGGGCCGGGGATACGCAGTATTTT.

This clone was counted once. V usage is TRBV19 and J usage is TRBJ1-5; 8 bases match TRBD1. This CDR3 comprises 17 residues. Germline V CDR1 and CDR2: LNHDA, SQIVND (reference sequence). J was trimmed by 4 bases and V by 2 bases; bases with no gene match: 10. CDR3 sequence: CASSIFGQGAINQPQHF. The CDR3 DNA reads as TGTGCCAGTAGTATATTTGGGCAGGGGGCAATAAATCAGCCCCAGCATTTT.

The chain has TRBV11-2 and TRBJ2-7, with 10 bases that match TRBD1. Germline V gene sequence: CDR1 SGHAT, CDR2 FQNNGV. The CDR3 is made up of 14 amino acids. V dropped 5 bases and J dropped 7; count of bases not matched to a gene: 8. CDR3 loop: CASSLRTGGGEQYF. The CDR3 DNA is TGTGCCAGCAGCCTCCGGACAGGGGGGGGTGAGCAGTACTTC. Drawing the rest from reference TRBV11-2 and TRBJ2-7, the complete variable domain is EAGVAQSPRYKIIEKRQSVAFWCNPISGHATLYWYQQILGQGPKLLIQFQNNGVVDDSQLPKDRFSAERLKGVDSTLKIQPAKLEDSAVYLCASSLRTGGGEQYFGPGTRLTVT.

The sample holds a few counts of this clone. The chain combines TRBV7-9 with TRBJ1-2; 11 bases align to TRBD1. V trimming: 5 bases; J trimming: 2 bases; junction bases outside the gene matches: 4. The length of the CDR3 is 15 residues. The germline V gene has CDR1 SEHNR and CDR2 FQNEAQ (reference sequence). CDR3 nucleotide sequence: TGTGCCAGCAGCCCCGGGGACAGGGGGAACTATGGCTACACCTTC. This translates into CASSPGDRGNYGYTF.

V gene TRBV11-3 combines with J gene TRBJ1-1, with TRBD1 identical over 7 bases. V was pared by 4 bases and J by 4 bases, with 6 bases of the junction left unmatched. Germline V lookup: CDR1 SGHNT, CDR2 YENEEA. The CDR3 consists of 14 residues. The CDR3 here is CASSSQQGSTEAFF. CDR3 in DNA: TGTGCCAGCAGCTCCCAACAGGGGTCCACTGAAGCTTTCTTT.

CDR3 sequence reads: CASRRGQANNSPLHF. The DNA of the CDR3 is TGTGCCAGTAGGCGGGGACAGGCAAATAATTCACCCCTCCACTTT. The chain has TRBV19 and TRBJ1-6; 8 bases fit TRBD1. J was trimmed by 5 bases and V by 6 bases; bases with no gene match: 6. Germline CDR1 and CDR2: LNHDA and SQIVND (reference sequence). The CDR3 has 15 amino acids.